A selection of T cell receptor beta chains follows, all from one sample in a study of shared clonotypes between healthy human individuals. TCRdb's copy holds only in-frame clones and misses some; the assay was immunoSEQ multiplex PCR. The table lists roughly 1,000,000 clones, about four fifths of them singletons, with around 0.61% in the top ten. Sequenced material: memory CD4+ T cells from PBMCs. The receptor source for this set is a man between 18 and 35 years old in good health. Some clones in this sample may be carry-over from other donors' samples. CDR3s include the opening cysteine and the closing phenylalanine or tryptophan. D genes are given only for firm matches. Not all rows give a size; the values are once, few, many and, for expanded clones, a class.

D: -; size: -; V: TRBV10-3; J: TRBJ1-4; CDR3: CAIKAGLNEKLFF; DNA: TGTGCCATCAAGGCAGGTCTTAATGAAAAACTGTTTTTT
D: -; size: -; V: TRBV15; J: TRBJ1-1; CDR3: CATSREDWANTEAFF; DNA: TGTGCCACCAGCAGAGAAGATTGGGCGAACACTGAAGCTTTCTTT
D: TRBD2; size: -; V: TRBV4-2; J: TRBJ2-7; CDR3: CASSQVDPGLAGVHEQYF; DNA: TGTGCCAGCAGCCAAGTGGATCCAGGCCTAGCGGGAGTCCACGAGCAGTACTTC
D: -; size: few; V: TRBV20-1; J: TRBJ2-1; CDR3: CRGAPAGEQFF; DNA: TGCAGGGGAGCCCCAGCAGGTGAGCAGTTCTTC
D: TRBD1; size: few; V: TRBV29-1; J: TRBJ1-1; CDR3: CSAGTAFEAFF; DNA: TGCAGCGCCGGGACAGCTTTTGAAGCTTTCTTT
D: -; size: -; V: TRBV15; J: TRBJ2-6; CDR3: CATSNGGRSGANVLTF; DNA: TGTGCCACCAGCAATGGGGGGAGGTCTGGGGCCAACGTCCTGACTTTC
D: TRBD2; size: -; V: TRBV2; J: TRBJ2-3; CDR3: CASSASGSADTQYF; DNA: TGTGCCAGCAGTGCTAGCGGGAGCGCAGATACGCAGTATTTT
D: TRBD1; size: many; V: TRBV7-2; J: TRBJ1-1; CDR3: CASSLVGQGGKAFF; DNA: TGTGCCAGCAGCTTAGTGGGACAGGGAGGTAAAGCTTTCTTT
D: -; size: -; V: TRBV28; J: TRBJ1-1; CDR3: CASSPQGIWAEAFF; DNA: TGTGCCAGCAGCCCCCAGGGGATATGGGCTGAAGCTTTCTTT
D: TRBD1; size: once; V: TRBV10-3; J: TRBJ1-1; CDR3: CAISQGATEAFF; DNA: TGTGCCATCAGTCAGGGGGCTACTGAAGCTTTCTTT
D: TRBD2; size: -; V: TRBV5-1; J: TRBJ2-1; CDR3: CASSFLAGAHNEQFF; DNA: TGCGCCAGCAGCTTTCTAGCGGGAGCACACAATGAGCAGTTCTTC
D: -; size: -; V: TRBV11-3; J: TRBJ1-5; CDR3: CASSLDVRGWDQPQHF; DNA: TGTGCCAGCAGCTTAGATGTCAGAGGGTGGGATCAGCCCCAGCATTTT
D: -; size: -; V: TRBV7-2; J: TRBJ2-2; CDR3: CASRTGVNTGELFF; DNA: TGTGCCAGCAGAACCGGGGTTAACACCGGGGAGCTGTTTTTT
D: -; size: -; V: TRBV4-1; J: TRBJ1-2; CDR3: CASSQPLAGIYGYTF; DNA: TGCGCCAGCAGCCAACCTCTCGCGGGCATCTATGGCTACACCTTC
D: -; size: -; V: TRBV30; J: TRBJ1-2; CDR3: CAFFQGGEVYGYTF; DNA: TGTGCCTTTTTTCAAGGGGGAGAGGTCTATGGCTACACCTTC
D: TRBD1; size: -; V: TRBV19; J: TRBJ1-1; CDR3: CASSILSTAGGTVTEAFF; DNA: TGTGCCAGTAGTATCTTGTCAACGGCAGGGGGCACGGTCACTGAAGCTTTCTTT
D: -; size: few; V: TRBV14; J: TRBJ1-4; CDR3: CASSLPGHANEKLFF; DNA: TGTGCCAGCAGCCTACCGGGACATGCTAATGAAAAACTGTTTTTT
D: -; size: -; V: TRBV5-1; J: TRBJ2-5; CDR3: CASSLVAAGEETQYF; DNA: TGCGCCAGCAGCTTGGTGGCAGCGGGCGAGGAGACCCAGTACTTC
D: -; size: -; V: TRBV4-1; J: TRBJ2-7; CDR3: CASSQEGAGPTYEQYF; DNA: TGCGCCAGCAGCCAAGAAGGAGCGGGTCCGACCTACGAGCAGTACTTC
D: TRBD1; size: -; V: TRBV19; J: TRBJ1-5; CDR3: CASSKGQGRQPQHF; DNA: TGTGCCAGTAGCAAAGGACAGGGGAGACAGCCCCAGCATTTT
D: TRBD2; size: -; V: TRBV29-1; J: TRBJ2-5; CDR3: CSVEEPWTSGRGSETQYF; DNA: TGCAGCGTTGAAGAACCCTGGACTAGCGGGAGGGGGTCGGAGACCCAGTACTTC
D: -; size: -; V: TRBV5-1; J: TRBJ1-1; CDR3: CVSSQGFTDAEAFF; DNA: TGCGTCAGCAGTCAGGGGTTTACAGACGCTGAAGCTTTCTTT
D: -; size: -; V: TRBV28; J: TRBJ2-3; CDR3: CASSSPSGGATDTQYF; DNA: TGTGCCAGCAGTTCGCCGTCCGGCGGGGCCACAGATACGCAGTATTTT
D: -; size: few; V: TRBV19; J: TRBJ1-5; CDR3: CASSTRASTLSNQPQHF; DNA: TGTGCCAGTAGTACCCGGGCCTCCACGCTTAGCAATCAGCCCCAGCATTTT
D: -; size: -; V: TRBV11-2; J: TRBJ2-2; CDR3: CASSGQGFGGLFF; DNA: TGTGCCAGCAGCGGGCAGGGTTTCGGGGGGCTGTTTTTT
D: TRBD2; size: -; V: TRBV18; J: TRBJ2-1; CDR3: CASSPGTSGSYNEQFF; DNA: TGTGCCAGCTCTCCCGGGACTAGCGGGAGTTACAATGAGCAGTTCTTC
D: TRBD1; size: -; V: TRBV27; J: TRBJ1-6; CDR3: CASSLMDRVSPLHF; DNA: TGTGCCAGCAGTTTAATGGACAGGGTTTCACCCCTCCACTTT
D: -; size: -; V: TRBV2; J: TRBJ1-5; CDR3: CASSVEGYSNQPQHF; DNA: TGTGCCAGCAGTGTAGAGGGTTATAGCAATCAGCCCCAGCATTTT
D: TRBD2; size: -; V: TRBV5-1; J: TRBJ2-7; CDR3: CASSPRRTSAVDEQYF; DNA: TGCGCCAGCAGCCCACGCCGGACTAGTGCCGTGGACGAGCAGTACTTC
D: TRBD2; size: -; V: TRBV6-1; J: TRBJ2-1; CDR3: CASSEKAGAYNEQFF; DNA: TGTGCCAGCAGTGAAAAAGCGGGAGCCTACAATGAGCAGTTCTTC
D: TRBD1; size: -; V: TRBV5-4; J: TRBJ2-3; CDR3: CASSTDRVRTDTQYF; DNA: TGTGCCAGCAGCACGGACAGGGTCCGCACAGATACGCAGTATTTT
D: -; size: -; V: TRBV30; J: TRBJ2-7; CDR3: CAWSAFIAYEQYF; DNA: TGTGCCTGGAGTGCTTTTATAGCCTACGAGCAGTACTTC